The 24 T cell receptor beta chains below come from one sample, sequenced in a study of blood T cell repertoires in COVID-19. Sequenced by immunoSEQ multiplex PCR; TCRdb stores in-frame clones only, minus some. In the table there are over 85,000 clones, about 85% of which are singletons. Sequenced sample: peripheral blood. The receptors here all came from a human donor in a cohort sampled during active COVID-19.

The rearrangement links TRBV6-1 to TRBJ2-5; D possibly corresponds to TRBD2 (6 bases). With 7 bases removed from V and 4 bases from J, the gap between germline ends came to 16 bases. This CDR3 has 14 amino acids. The V gene's germline CDR1 is MNHNS and CDR2 SASEGT. CDR3 nucleotides: TGTGCCAGCACCGGCCATCAGGAGGGAGAGACCCAGTACTTC. It translates to CASTGHQEGETQYF.

The V gene is TRBV2, the J gene TRBJ2-3, with D perhaps TRBD2 (6 bases). The CDR3 runs 13 residues. Germline V gene lookup returns CDR1 SNHLY and CDR2 FYNNEI. The ends were cut back, 6 bases at V and 4 bases at J, with 11 bases in the middle. CDR3 in amino acids: CASRGRLADTQYF. The CDR3 DNA sequence: TGTGCCAGCAGGGGGAGACTAGCAGATACGCAGTATTTT.

The chain couples TRBV19 to TRBJ1-5; 7 positions agree with TRBD1. The CDR3 is made up of 14 amino acids. V lost 3 bases to trimming and J lost 4 bases; unmatched junction nucleotides: 3. Germline V lookup: CDR1 LNHDA, CDR2 SQIVND (reference sequence). Here the CDR3 DNA reads TGTGCCAGTAGTATCGACAGGGAGAATCAGCCCCAGCATTTT. Residues: CASSIDRENQPQHF. Using reference TRBV19 and TRBJ1-5 for the parts outside the CDR3, the full variable domain is DGGITQSPKYLFRKEGQNVTLSCEQNLNHDAMYWYRQDPGQGLRLIYYSQIVNDFQKGDIAEGYSVSREKKESFPLTVTSAQKNPTAFYLCASSIDRENQPQHFGDGTRLSIL.

This clone has a handful of counts. The same CDR3 also results from other DNA sequences found in this sample. V usage is TRBV7-8 and J usage is TRBJ2-2, with D unclear. Germline-derived CDR1 and CDR2 are SGHVS and FQNEAQ. This CDR3 is 11 amino acids long. V was pared by 5 bases and J by 6 bases, with 4 bases between. The CDR3 DNA sequence: TGTGCCAGCAGCCTCGCCGGGGAGCTGTTTTTT. Translated: CASSLAGELFF. Filled out from reference TRBV7-8 and TRBJ2-2, the complete variable domain reads GAGVSQSPRYKVAKRGQDVALRCDPISGHVSLFWYQQALGQGPEFLTYFQNEAQLDKSGLPSDRFFAERPEGSVSTLKIQRTQQEDSAVYLCASSLAGELFFGEGSRLTVL.

In this sample, this clone turned up once. The chain is built from TRBV4-2 and TRBJ2-5; 8 bases fit TRBD2. This CDR3 region has 15 residues. The junction had 5 bases not matched to a gene; V was cut back by 4 bases and J by 1 base. Germline V gene lookup returns CDR1 LGHNA and CDR2 YNFKEQ. The CDR3 sequence is CASSLQLAAQETQYF. CDR3 nucleotides: TGTGCCAGCAGCCTTCAACTAGCGGCCCAAGAGACCCAGTACTTC.

The chain links TRBV6-5 to TRBJ1-1; the match to TRBD1 covers 7 bases. The CDR3 is 14 residues long. V was clipped by 2 bases and J by 4 bases; unmatched bases: 4. Per germline, CDR1 MNHEY and CDR2 SVGAGI. The CDR3 reads CASSYAGGITEAFF. The CDR3 DNA sequence: TGTGCCAGCAGTTACGCAGGGGGTATCACTGAAGCTTTCTTT.

The chain carries TRBV7-3 and TRBJ2-1, with 10 bases lining up with TRBD2. Germline V gene lookup returns CDR1 SGHTA and CDR2 FQGTGA. The CDR3 contains 15 residues. V dropped 5 bases and J dropped 6; count of bases not matched to a gene: 7. Here the CDR3 DNA reads TGTGCCAGCAGCATCCGCCTAGCGGGAGCCAATGAGCAGTTCTTC. Translation gives CASSIRLAGANEQFF.

There are many counts of this clone. This chain links TRBV10-3 with TRBJ2-1; no clear D. Germline values: CDR1 ENHRY, CDR2 SYGVKD. CDR3 length equals 14 residues. V was trimmed by 3 bases and J by 4 bases, leaving 10 bases between them. DNA of the CDR3: TGTGCCATCAGTGATGCCCCCGGGTACAATGAGCAGTTCTTC. Protein product: CAISDAPGYNEQFF.

The chain has TRBV5-6 and TRBJ2-3, with 9 bases matching TRBD2. J lost 4 bases, V lost 0 bases, and 6 bases had no gene match. This CDR3 spans 16 amino acids. Germline V gene lookup returns CDR1 SGHDT and CDR2 YYEEEE. The CDR3 DNA sequence: TGTGCCAGCAGCTTGGCGGCGGGAGGGCTGGCAGATACGCAGTATTTT. The encoded protein is CASSLAAGGLADTQYF.

This clone was seen only once. The V and J genes are TRBV7-2 and TRBJ1-2, with 9 bases aligning to TRBD1. This CDR3 has 15 residues. Looked up from germline, CDR1 is SGHTA and CDR2 is FQGNSA. The trim removed 7 bases at V and 5 bases at J, leaving 11 bases unmatched. The CDR3 is CASTTPGQGLYGYTF. The CDR3 DNA follows: TGTGCCAGCACAACACCGGGACAGGGCTTATATGGCTACACCTTC. The full variable domain, rest sourced from reference TRBV7-2 and TRBJ1-2, is GAGVSQSPSNKVTEKGKDVELRCDPISGHTALYWYRQSLGQGLEFLIYFQGNSAPDKSGLPSDRFSAERTGGSVSTLTIQRTQQEDSAVYLCASTTPGQGLYGYTFGSGTRLTVV.

CDR3 in DNA: TGTGCCAGCTCACCAGGACAGGTAGCAACTAATGAAAAACTGTTTTTT. Amino acids: CASSPGQVATNEKLFF. The chain carries TRBV18 and TRBJ1-4; TRBD1 matches 7 bases. CDR3 size: 16 residues. V was clipped by 2 bases and J by 0 bases; unmatched bases: 3. The germline V gene encodes CDR1 KGHSH and CDR2 LQKENI.

J is TRBJ2-3 and V is TRBV4-1; 10 positions agree with TRBD2. Germline trimming cut 4 bases from V and 1 base from J; bases unmatched to any gene: 5. The CDR3 length is 16 residues. Germline CDR1 MGHRA, CDR2 YSYEKL. The CDR3 here is CASSPYGTSGTDTQYF. The CDR3 nucleotides are TGCGCCAGCAGCCCATATGGGACTAGCGGCACAGATACGCAGTATTTT.

This rearrangement joins TRBV5-8 to TRBJ1-6; D gene ambiguous. CDR1 and CDR2 from the germline V gene are SGHTS and YDEGEE. The CDR3 has 16 residues. The ends were cut back, 7 bases at V and 7 bases at J, with 21 bases in the middle. CDR3 residues: CASYYRGAGPNSPLHF. The CDR3 nucleotides are TGTGCCAGCTATTACCGGGGAGCGGGCCCGAATTCACCCCTCCACTTT.

V is TRBV5-1 and J is TRBJ1-5; no definite D call. The CDR3 loop spans 12 amino acids. The germline V gene encodes CDR1 SGHRS and CDR2 YFSETQ. The V and J ends lost 6 bases and 7 bases respectively, with 11 bases between them. The CDR3 reads CASNSPIQPQHF. In nucleotides, the CDR3 is TGCGCCAGCAACTCGCCCATCCAGCCCCAGCATTTT.

The chain joins TRBV10-3 to TRBJ1-2, with D unresolved. V was trimmed by 3 bases and J by 4 bases, leaving 15 bases between them. This CDR3 region has 15 residues. Germline V gene data show CDR1 as ENHRY and CDR2 as SYGVKD. Here the CDR3 DNA reads TGTGCCATCAGTGACTTGGCGGGAGCGACCTATGGCTACACCTTC. As protein: CAISDLAGATYGYTF.

This clone was found once. This chain links TRBV18 with TRBJ2-5; D possibly corresponds to TRBD1 (6 bases). CDR1 is KGHSH, CDR2 LQKENI, per germline. The CDR3 has 14 residues. Trimming left V 3 bases short and J 3 bases short, with 11 bases between. The CDR3 sequence: CASSPTGQKETQYF. The CDR3 nucleotides read TGTGCCAGCTCACCTACGGGACAAAAAGAGACCCAGTACTTC.

This clone occurred once. The rearrangement uses TRBV19 and TRBJ2-6; tentative D call: TRBD1 (6 bases). CDR1 is LNHDA, CDR2 SQIVND, per germline (reference sequence). The V gene lost 3 bases and the J gene lost 1 base, with 16 bases spanning the gap. The CDR3 has 18 amino acids. The CDR3 nucleotides are TGTGCCAGTAGTATTCGGGCCTGGACAGAGTCTGGGGCCAACGTCCTGACTTTC. Encoded protein: CASSIRAWTESGANVLTF.

The rearrangement uses TRBV5-4 and TRBJ2-7; TRBD1 matches 8 bases. Germline lookup yields CDR1 SGHNT and CDR2 YYREEE (reference sequence). This CDR3 has 16 amino acids. J was trimmed by 4 bases and V by 4 bases; bases with no gene match: 13. CDR3 sequence: CASSRDPGTGAYEQYF. As DNA, the CDR3 is TGTGCCAGCAGCAGAGACCCCGGGACAGGAGCTTACGAGCAGTACTTC.

The rearrangement joins TRBV15 to TRBJ1-5, with D tentatively TRBD1 (6 bases). Germline values: CDR1 LNHNV, CDR2 YYDKDF (reference sequence). The CDR3 runs to 15 residues. Trimming stripped 5 bases from V and 5 bases from J, with 16 bases between. The CDR3 protein is CATSVGTREHQPQHF. In DNA form, the CDR3 reads TGTGCCACCAGCGTCGGGACAAGGGAGCATCAGCCCCAGCATTTT. Complete variable domain (other parts from reference TRBV15 and TRBJ1-5): DAMVIQNPRYQVTQFGKPVTLSCSQTLNHNVMYWYQQKSSQAPKLLFHYYDKDFNNEADTPDNFQSRRPNTSFCFLDIRSPGLGDTAMYLCATSVGTREHQPQHFGDGTRLSIL.

The V call is TRBV5-4, the J call TRBJ1-1; D perhaps matches TRBD1 (5 bases). The germline CDR1 and CDR2 sequences are SGHNT and YYREEE (reference sequence). This CDR3 has 15 amino acids. The V and J ends lost 1 base and 1 base respectively, with 11 bases between them. CDR3 region: CASSLPLRGNTEAFF. The CDR3 nucleotides read TGTGCCAGCAGCTTGCCCCTAAGGGGGAACACTGAAGCTTTCTTT.

A single count supports this clone. The chain employs TRBV19 and TRBJ2-2; unclear D gene. This CDR3 is 14 amino acids long. Germline-derived CDR1 and CDR2 are LNHDA and SQIVND (reference sequence). CDR3 bases: TGTGCTTCACACGCAGATGAGAACACCGGGGAGCTGTTTTTT. Protein: CASHADENTGELFF.

Notes on this clone: The missing conserved phenylalanine or tryptophan at the end of this CDR3 makes a read error likely. Because the CDR3's place on the DNA is in doubt, the DNA is left out and the CDR3 is given as listed by TCRdb. V is TRBV27 and J is TRBJ2-7; TRBD1 is taken as the D call from the table, unchecked against the DNA. The CDR3 is 14 amino acids long, termini counted. Germline CDR1 reads MNHEY; CDR2 reads SMNVEV (reference sequence). The CDR3 spells CASSRSPGTAHTYL.

Only a few counts were recorded for this clone. The chain combines TRBV28 with TRBJ1-1, with 9 bases lining up with TRBD1. This CDR3 has 16 residues. The J segment lost 0 bases and the V segment lost 5 bases, leaving 7 bases of the junction unmatched. Germline CDR1 is MDHEN and CDR2 is SYDVKM. The CDR3 loop reads CASSPPGQGLNTEAFF. For the CDR3, the DNA is TGTGCCAGCAGTCCGCCGGGACAGGGCTTGAACACTGAAGCTTTCTTT.

The chain recombines TRBV9 with TRBJ2-7; TRBD2 matches at 15 bases. CDR1 is SGDLS and CDR2 is YYNGEE in the germline V gene. The CDR3 has 16 residues. Germline trimming cut 3 bases from V and 3 bases from J; bases unmatched to any gene: 4. CDR3 sequence (DNA): TGTGCCAGCAGCGAGGGACTAGCGGGAGGATACTACGAGCAGTACTTC. Protein product: CASSEGLAGGYYEQYF.